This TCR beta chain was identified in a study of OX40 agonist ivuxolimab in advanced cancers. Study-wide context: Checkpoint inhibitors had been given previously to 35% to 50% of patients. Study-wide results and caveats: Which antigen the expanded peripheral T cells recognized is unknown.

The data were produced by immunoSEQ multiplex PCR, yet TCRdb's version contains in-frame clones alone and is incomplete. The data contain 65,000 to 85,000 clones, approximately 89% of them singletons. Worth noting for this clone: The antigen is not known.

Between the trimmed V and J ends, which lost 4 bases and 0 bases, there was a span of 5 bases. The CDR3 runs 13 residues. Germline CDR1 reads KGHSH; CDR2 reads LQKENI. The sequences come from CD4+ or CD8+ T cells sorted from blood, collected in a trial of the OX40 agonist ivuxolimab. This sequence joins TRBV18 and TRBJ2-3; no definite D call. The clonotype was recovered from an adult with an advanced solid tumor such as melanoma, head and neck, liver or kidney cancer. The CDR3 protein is CASSQSSTDTQYF. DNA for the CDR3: TGTGCCAGCTCACAATCTAGCACAGATACGCAGTATTTT.